Included here is one TCR beta chain sequence, with context. The antigen it recognizes is unknown. No much larger clone is present one base from it, and per-base qualities are unavailable. The entry originates in a study of blood T cells in healthy people across ages (dated by TCRdb to about 2015). Looking at the study overall: In model experiments, template switching captured roughly one uniquely barcoded TCR beta cDNA molecule for every two T cells. Age-related changes in TCR beta repertoire diversity were measured in the study by deep sequencing normalized with unique cDNA molecular identifiers. The donors were divided into four age groups: young (average around 15 years), middle-aged (about 40), aged (about 61) and long-lived (nearly 85). Using the same blood draw, the study looked at two additional independent replicas of 1 million unique cDNA reads for two donors, one aged 18 to 30 and the other aged 80 or older.

Systemically healthy Caucasian individuals from Russia, some 40 in total and aged about 6 to 90 years, were included as donors. Ten milliliters of peripheral blood were drawn from each donor into EDTA-treated Vacutainer tubes. Ficoll-Paque density-gradient centrifugation was used to isolate PBMCs, with at least 6.5 million per sample. Trizol reagent was used to extract total RNA from the PBMCs, yielding at least 6 micrograms per sample. The percentages of naive CD45RAhigh/CD27high T cells were determined by flow cytometry on a PBMC aliquot from every donor. The library was made by 5' RACE. The listed sequencing device is Illumina HiSeq 2500. A second PCR of about 6 to 12 cycles was performed with a sample-barcoded 5' primer and a J-beta primer mix. Each TCR beta cDNA molecule received a unique molecular identifier from a template-switch 5' adaptor carrying 12 random nucleotides. Each sample yielded at least 3 million CDR3-containing paired-end reads. The Mint cDNA synthesis kit, primed by a TRBC-specific oligonucleotide, was used to synthesize first-strand cDNA from all RNA. Following uracil-DNA glycosylase treatment, all cDNA underwent a first 18-cycle PCR with the universal primers M1SS and BC2_uni_R. The paper's processing steps were these. For normalization, 1 million high-quality reads, each with a distinct molecular identifier, were randomly selected from each sample. Reads with shared molecular identifiers were discarded instead of being binned into consensus sequences. MiTCR, with a Q25 quality threshold and the strictest error-elimination algorithm, was used for CDR3 identification, clonotype clustering and error correction. Lower-bound total TCR beta diversity was estimated with a nonparametric unseen species model using Euler transformation. Using fastp trimming at Q25 and MiXCR clonotype assembly, TCRdb reanalyzed the public sequencing data and kept in-frame beta chains. Entries are consolidated by CDR3 protein sequence, retaining the most common genes and DNA. These V and J calls rely on TCRdb rather than the paper's analysis. Within this sample are approximately 780,000 distinct CDR3 sequences, with around a quarter of them counted one time only. The ten largest account for around 3% of the sample.

Here is what the overall study found, with its caveats: Because the CMV infection status of the donors was unknown, age-related changes in expanded clonotypes may potentially have been confounded. Observed TCR beta diversity per million T cells fell roughly linearly with age, and a significant reduction was already apparent by age around 36. There was a strong correlation between observed TCR beta diversity and the percentage of naive T cells measured by flow cytometry. Compared with the aged group, the long-lived group had more naive CD4+ T cells, fewer expanded clones and increased TCR diversity, suggesting age selection. Estimates of total diversity based on one million sequenced T cells were regarded as lower bounds and as underestimates. Since profiling was done on bulk unsorted PBMCs, naive and antigen-experienced compartments could not be conclusively compared.

This sample also belongs to another study, concerning T cells of mothers and their children. That second publication adds: Nine systemically healthy Caucasian individuals, comprising three mothers and their six children, were included as donors. cDNA synthesis used all of the extracted RNA, with approximately 1.4 ug of RNA in each 15 ul reaction. In the second PCR, the M1S primer added sample barcodes and 2-4 random nucleotides. Over 8.5 million TCR beta CDR3 reads were obtained for each mother, and millions of reads were obtained for each child. Thymic selection shapes the output of TCR recombination in a similar way in related and unrelated pairs, and inherited differences have a minor effect. Normalized repertoire overlap was always found to be slightly, but never significantly, higher in related mother-child pairs than in unrelated mother-child pairs. No persistent microchimeric T cell clones were detected, at a sensitivity of roughly 99 clones per million clonotypes. In the study, deep NGS was used to compare the TCR beta repertoires of mothers and children, and features distinguishing related mother-child pairs from unrelated individuals were sought. The mean age was roughly 44 +/- 4 years for the mothers and approximately 11 +/- 4 years for the children. After adapter ligation was performed with NEBNext reagents, the libraries were sequenced on an Illumina HiSeq 2000 with 100+100 nt paired-end reads. To prevent cross-contamination, the mother and child libraries were prepared one month apart and sequenced in separate runs. For each donor, somewhere between roughly 450,000 and 2,100,000 distinct TCR beta clonotypes were identified. Naive TCR beta clonotypes were estimated from low-frequency clonotypes matched to each donor's FACS-determined naive share, without sorting.

This receptor was taken from a boy between 10 and 17 years old in good health. Source material: blood.

The CDR3 region reads CASSPRPGSSKIRYQETQYF. The sequence in DNA is TGTGCCAGCTCACCGAGACCAGGGAGCTCCAAGATTCGGTACCAAGAGACCCAGTACTTC. The chain was built from TRBV18 and TRBJ2-5, with the D call perhaps TRBD1 or TRBD2, as 5 bases match in each case. V is reduced by 3 bases and J by 0 bases, leaving a spacing of 26 bases between them. CDR1 and CDR2 are drawn from the germline V gene: KGHSH, LQKENI. Spanning cysteine to phenylalanine, the CDR3 consists of 20 amino acids. CDR3 DNA is the only sequence kept; it has 60 bases, read in frame from the first base. The reference TRBV18 and TRBJ2-5 proteins fill in what lies around the CDR3, so the full variable domain reads NAGVMQNPRHLVRRRGQEARLRCSPMKGHSHVYWYRQLPEEGLKFMVYLQKENIIDESGMPKERFSAEFPKEGPSILRIQQVVRGDSAAYFCASSPRPGSSKIRYQETQYFGPGTRLLVL.